This T cell receptor (beta chain) is from a study of T cell repertoires in cytomegalovirus infection. Ten or more counts support this clonotype. One entry per CDR3 protein results from TCRdb running MiXCR on the reads. The table records 200,000 to 300,000 distinct CDR3 sequences, roughly 9.1% of them present only once. Germline loops: CDR1 SGHVS, CDR2 FQNEAQ. Germline trimming cut 3 bases from V and 3 bases from J; bases unmatched to any gene: 9. CDR3 length: 16 amino acids. V is TRBV7-8 and J is TRBJ1-1, with TRBD1 matching over 8 bases. The sequence was collected from a human donor in good health (CMV status not recorded). Some clones in this sample may be carry-over from other donors' samples. The sequencing sample was made of PBMCs. The CDR3, as DNA: TGTGCCAGCAGCTTCACTGGAGGACAGGGTTACACTGAAGCTTTCTTT. Translation: CASSFTGGQGYTEAFF.